This TCR beta chain is from a study of molecular identifiers for immune sequencing clone quantification. Study findings and constraints: Identical TCR molecules that share a barcode could lead to an underestimation of highly expanded clone sizes. The study found clones above 20 RNA copies held over 97% of effector molecules and under 1% in naive cells.

This clonotype was seen a handful of times. As yet, its antigen is unknown. Preparation of naive CD8 libraries involved roughly 19,000 to 1,100,000 sorted cells and 10%, 30% or 50% RNA. The bulk TCR libraries were made with methods described before and with listed TCR primers. One entry per CDR3 protein results from TCRdb running MiXCR on the PCR reads. The sample has about 300,000 distinct CDR3 sequences, about 22% seen once. CDR1 and CDR2 (germline): SGDLS, YYNGEE. The CDR3 has 14 amino acids. The trim removed 0 bases at V and 2 bases at J, leaving 2 bases unmatched. The V gene is TRBV9, the J gene TRBJ2-7; 7 bases match TRBD2. The sequenced sample consisted of naive CD8+ T cells from blood, with Jurkat cell RNA spiked in. Subset here: FACS-sorted CD8+CD4-CCR7+CD45RA+ naive T cells. This receptor was identified in a human donor in good health. Some libraries in this study had Jurkat cell RNA spiked in. The CDR3 is CASSVGGSPYEQYF. The CDR3 nucleotides read TGTGCCAGCAGCGTAGGCGGGAGTCCCTACGAGCAGTACTTC.